The 29 T cell receptor beta chains below were found in one sample sequenced in a study of T cell responses to AZD1222 COVID-19 vaccine. The table came from immunoSEQ multiplex PCR; TCRdb's copy has only in-frame clones and leaves some out. The sample lists about 120,000 clones, around 90% seen once, with roughly 5.7% in the top ten. The material sequenced was peripheral blood, taken on day 0 of AZD1222 vaccination. The receptor set was obtained from an adult in good health.

This chain links TRBV7-2 with TRBJ2-1; 8 bases line up with TRBD1. The CDR3 covers 16 residues. With V trimmed by 5 bases and J by 1 base, 7 bases remained unmatched. In germline, CDR1 is SGHTA, CDR2 FQGNSA. CDR3 loop: CASSPLRDRSYNEQFF. The CDR3 nucleotides read TGTGCCAGCAGCCCACTCCGGGACAGGTCCTACAATGAGCAGTTCTTC.

V gene TRBV3-1 (or the pseudogene TRBV3-2) combines with J gene TRBJ1-5; no firm D call. This CDR3 contains 13 residues. The V end was cut by 1 base, the J end by 7 bases, with 8 bases between. Germline CDR1 LGHDT, CDR2 YNNKEL (reference sequence). As DNA, the CDR3 is TGTGCCAGCAGCCAAGGGTTAGGGCAGCCCCAGCATTTT. Its translation: CASSQGLGQPQHF.

CDR3 protein: CASSLGGEAFF. DNA for the CDR3: TGTGCCAGCAGTTTGGGGGGGGAAGCTTTCTTT. V and J are TRBV12-3 or TRBV12-4 and TRBJ1-1, with D possibly matching TRBD1 (5 bases). V lost 3 bases and J lost 8, with 7 bases in between. This CDR3 contains 11 residues.

V gene TRBV19 combines with J gene TRBJ2-1, with TRBD2 matching 9 bases. The CDR3 has 15 amino acids. Germline loops: CDR1 LNHDA, CDR2 SQIVND (reference sequence). After removal of 3 bases from V and 7 bases from J, the junction contained 7 bases not matched to a gene. CDR3 loop: CASSMREGRGNEQFF. The CDR3, as DNA: TGTGCCAGTAGTATGCGGGAGGGCCGGGGGAATGAGCAGTTCTTC. The full variable domain, completed using reference TRBV19 and TRBJ2-1, is DGGITQSPKYLFRKEGQNVTLSCEQNLNHDAMYWYRQDPGQGLRLIYYSQIVNDFQKGDIAEGYSVSREKKESFPLTVTSAQKNPTAFYLCASSMREGRGNEQFFGPGTRLTVL.

CDR3 in amino acids: CASSQPDNRVWDTEAFF. CDR3 sequence (DNA): TGCGCCAGCAGTCAACCAGATAACAGGGTATGGGACACTGAAGCTTTCTTT. This chain connects TRBV23-1 to TRBJ1-1; possibly TRBD1 for D (6 bases). TRBV23-1 is assigned to the ORF class and has an uncertain function. The germline V and J ends were trimmed by 2 bases and 3 bases, with 19 bases remaining between them. This CDR3 is 17 amino acids long.

The chain carries TRBV11-2 and TRBJ1-1, with 9 nucleotides matching TRBD1. Germline V CDR1 and CDR2: SGHAT, FQNNGV. V gave up 1 base and J gave up 6 bases; unmatched junction bases: 0. The CDR3 contains 13 residues. The CDR3 sequence is CASSLGTGAEAFF. In DNA form, the CDR3 reads TGTGCCAGCAGCTTAGGGACAGGGGCTGAAGCTTTCTTT.

This rearrangement joins TRBV9 to TRBJ1-2; D possibly corresponds to TRBD1 (5 bases). Deletions cut 0 bases from V and 6 bases from J, with 15 bases between. Germline loops: CDR1 SGDLS, CDR2 YYNGEE. The CDR3 sequence is 15 residues long. The CDR3 region is CASSVEGEVRDGYTF. The CDR3 region has the DNA TGTGCCAGCAGCGTAGAAGGGGAGGTTCGGGATGGCTACACCTTC.

The chain employs TRBV11-2 and TRBJ2-5; weak D call: TRBD1 (6 bases). Germline V gives CDR1 SGHAT, CDR2 FQNNGV. The germline V and J ends were trimmed by 5 bases and 5 bases, with 15 bases remaining between them. The CDR3 is made up of 14 amino acids. CDR3 sequence reads: CASSQSGELETQYF. The CDR3, as DNA: TGTGCCAGCAGCCAATCAGGGGAATTGGAGACCCAGTACTTC. The full variable domain, completed using reference TRBV11-2 and TRBJ2-5, is EAGVAQSPRYKIIEKRQSVAFWCNPISGHATLYWYQQILGQGPKLLIQFQNNGVVDDSQLPKDRFSAERLKGVDSTLKIQPAKLEDSAVYLCASSQSGELETQYFGPGTRLLVL.

The chain uses TRBV28 and TRBJ2-5; D possibly corresponds to TRBD1 (5 bases). The CDR3 has 15 residues. The germline CDR1 and CDR2 sequences are MDHEN and SYDVKM. Trimming shortened V by 7 bases and J by 5 bases, and 20 bases separated the two germline ends. The CDR3: CASISRWQGRETQYF. The CDR3 region has the DNA TGTGCCAGCATTAGCAGGTGGCAGGGAAGGGAGACCCAGTACTTC.

The chain employs TRBV21-1 and TRBJ1-1; the table's TRBD1 call for D was not verified on the DNA. TRBV21-1 is a pseudogene segment. This CDR3 is 12 amino acids long. DNA of the CDR3: TGTGCCAGCAGCAAGGGGACAAGTGAAGCTTTCTTT. Its protein is CASSKGTSEAFF.

The CDR3 protein is CASSSGDFLTKYEQYF. The CDR3 coding sequence is TGTGCCAGCAGCTCCGGCGACTTCTTAACTAAATACGAGCAGTACTTC. V gene TRBV5-4 combines with J gene TRBJ2-7, with no clear D. The ends were cut back, 3 bases at V and 4 bases at J, with 20 bases in the middle. Germline lookup yields CDR1 SGHNT and CDR2 YYREEE (reference sequence). The CDR3 consists of 16 residues.

The rearrangement uses TRBV15 and TRBJ1-5; 9 nucleotides align to TRBD1. The CDR3 length is 13 residues. Germline CDR1 reads LNHNV; CDR2 reads YYDKDF (reference sequence). V was pared by 7 bases and J by 7 bases, with 5 bases of the junction left unmatched. The CDR3 nucleotides read TGTGCCACCAACCCGGACAGGGGACAGCCCCAGCATTTT. This codes for CATNPDRGQPQHF.

This clone was detected once. The chain carries TRBV5-1 and TRBJ2-1; tentatively, D is TRBD1 or TRBD2 (5 bases each). V lost 6 bases and J lost 12, with 22 bases in between. Germline values: CDR1 SGHRS, CDR2 YFSETQ. The CDR3 loop spans 14 amino acids. The CDR3 loop is CASTLAWGSPGQFF. DNA for the CDR3: TGCGCCAGCACCCTTGCCTGGGGGAGCCCCGGGCAGTTCTTC.

The V and J genes are TRBV14 and TRBJ2-3; D is undetermined. The CDR3 contains 15 residues. V was clipped by 0 bases and J by 4 bases, with 11 bases between them. Germline CDR1 and CDR2: SGHDN and FVKESK. The CDR3 region is CASSQDWVLSDTQYF. CDR3 coding DNA: TGTGCCAGCAGCCAAGATTGGGTTTTGTCAGATACGCAGTATTTT.

The CDR3 coding sequence is TGTGCCAGCAGCGCCACGACCGGACTAGCGGGTCTTAACACCGGGGAGCTGTTTTTT. This codes for CASSATTGLAGLNTGELFF. The chain couples TRBV9 to TRBJ2-2; 11 bases agree with TRBD2. The germline gives CDR1 SGDLS, CDR2 YYNGEE. With V trimmed by 3 bases and J by 2 bases, 12 bases remained unmatched. The CDR3 contains 19 residues.

This clone was seen once. The sample carries other DNA sequences with the same CDR3. The chain joins TRBV19 to TRBJ2-2; D is ambiguous. This CDR3 spans 12 amino acids. Looked up from germline, CDR1 is LNHDA and CDR2 is SQIVND (reference sequence). V dropped 3 bases and J dropped 5 bases, with 4 bases sitting between them. The CDR3 coding sequence is TGTGCCAGTAGTATTGGAACCGGGGAGCTGTTTTTT. It codes for CASSIGTGELFF. Full variable domain (remainder filled in from reference TRBV19 and TRBJ2-2): DGGITQSPKYLFRKEGQNVTLSCEQNLNHDAMYWYRQDPGQGLRLIYYSQIVNDFQKGDIAEGYSVSREKKESFPLTVTSAQKNPTAFYLCASSIGTGELFFGEGSRLTVL.

J is TRBJ2-2 and V is TRBV21-1; TRBD2 is the table's D call and was not checked against the DNA. TRBV21-1 is tagged as a pseudogene. CDR3 size: 16 residues. CDR3 amino acids: CASSKDRAEGTGELFF. CDR3 coding DNA: TGTGCCAGCAGCAAAGATAGGGCGGAGGGGACCGGGGAGCTGTTTTTT.

V and J are TRBV7-2 and TRBJ2-3, with 10 bases identical to TRBD2. Germline values: CDR1 SGHTA, CDR2 FQGNSA. This CDR3 has 20 amino acids. Trimming cost V 0 bases and J 6 bases; bases outside gene matches: 18. The CDR3 sequence is CASSLAPREGVLAGGDTQYF. CDR3 bases: TGTGCCAGCAGCTTAGCCCCTAGGGAGGGGGTTTTAGCGGGAGGTGATACGCAGTATTTT.

This sequence joins TRBV5-1 and TRBJ2-2; 8 nucleotides match TRBD1. Per the germline V gene, CDR1 is SGHRS and CDR2 is YFSETQ. Losses at the gene ends were 4 bases for V and 1 base for J; bases not matched to a gene: 9. There are 17 residues in the CDR3. CDR3 bases: TGCGCCAGCAGCAGAGCCCCCGGGACAGGGAACACCGGGGAGCTGTTTTTT. Protein product: CASSRAPGTGNTGELFF.

The J gene is TRBJ2-7, the V gene TRBV19; D uncertain. With 4 bases removed from V and 3 bases from J, the gap between germline ends came to 13 bases. CDR3 length: 14 residues. Germline lookup yields CDR1 LNHDA and CDR2 SQIVND (reference sequence). The DNA for the CDR3 is TGTGCCAGTAGTACTTCCGGGCCTTTCTACGAGCAGTACTTC. It yields the protein CASSTSGPFYEQYF. The whole variable domain, remainder taken from reference TRBV19 and TRBJ2-7, is DGGITQSPKYLFRKEGQNVTLSCEQNLNHDAMYWYRQDPGQGLRLIYYSQIVNDFQKGDIAEGYSVSREKKESFPLTVTSAQKNPTAFYLCASSTSGPFYEQYFGPGTRLTVT.

The chain uses TRBV6-1 and TRBJ1-2, with a possible D match to TRBD1 (6 bases). The CDR3 spans 14 residues. Trimming left V 1 base short and J 4 bases short, with 10 bases between. Germline loops: CDR1 MNHNS, CDR2 SASEGT. CDR3 sequence: CASSEGGAPYGYTF. The CDR3, as DNA: TGTGCCAGCAGTGAAGGGGGGGCCCCCTATGGCTACACCTTC.

The chain employs TRBV2 and TRBJ1-3; D unresolved. Germline lookup yields CDR1 SNHLY and CDR2 FYNNEI. The CDR3 is 13 amino acids. The V gene lost 9 bases and the J gene lost 1 base, with 10 bases spanning the gap. The CDR3: CASAGNSGNTIYF. In nucleotides, the CDR3 is TGTGCCAGTGCCGGGAATTCTGGAAACACCATATATTTT.

A few counts support this clone. The rearrangement links TRBV7-6 to TRBJ2-2; maybe TRBD2 (6 bases). Between the trimmed V and J ends, which lost 8 bases and 4 bases, there was a span of 17 bases. CDR1 is SGHVS and CDR2 is FNYEAQ in the germline V gene. This CDR3 spans 15 amino acids. The CDR3 spells CASVDYQGGTGELFF. The DNA for the CDR3 is TGTGCCAGCGTCGATTACCAGGGAGGCACCGGGGAGCTGTTTTTT.

V gene TRBV10-3 combines with J gene TRBJ1-3; TRBD1 might be the D (5 bases). Trimming shortened V by 10 bases and J by 7 bases, and 14 bases separated the two germline ends. This CDR3 has 12 amino acids. The germline CDR1 and CDR2 sequences are ENHRY and SYGVKD. The CDR3 protein is CATRDGLNTIYF. Written as DNA, the CDR3 is TGTGCCACTCGGGACGGCTTGAACACCATATATTTT.

The V and J genes are TRBV27 and TRBJ1-1; 11 positions agree with TRBD1. Germline CDR1 reads MNHEY; CDR2 reads SMNVEV (reference sequence). This CDR3 has 17 residues. Unmatched junction bases numbered 8, after V lost 5 bases and J lost 0 bases. The CDR3 nucleotides are TGTGCCAGCAGTAAACCGGGACAGGGGGGCATGAACACTGAAGCTTTCTTT. This codes for CASSKPGQGGMNTEAFF.

The chain carries TRBV27 and TRBJ2-1; weak D call: TRBD2 (6 bases). Between the trimmed V and J ends, which lost 5 bases and 6 bases, there was a span of 17 bases. This CDR3 is 15 amino acids long. Looked up from germline, CDR1 is MNHEY and CDR2 is SMNVEV (reference sequence). The CDR3 loop reads CASSPGLPIINEQFF. As DNA, the CDR3 is TGTGCCAGCAGTCCGGGACTTCCTATTATCAATGAGCAGTTCTTC.

This sequence joins TRBV3-1 (or the pseudogene TRBV3-2) and TRBJ1-2, with no clear D. The germline CDR1 and CDR2 sequences are LGHDT and YNNKEL (reference sequence). The length of the CDR3 is 12 residues. V was clipped by 1 base and J by 7 bases, with 7 bases between them. In nucleotides, the CDR3 is TGTGCCAGCAGCCAAGTTAGGGTTGGCTACACCTTC. Protein: CASSQVRVGYTF.

The chain couples TRBV28 to TRBJ2-1; perhaps TRBD2 as D (5 bases). This CDR3 has 14 residues. V gave up 5 bases and J gave up 6 bases, with 14 bases separating them. Germline CDR1 MDHEN, CDR2 SYDVKM. The chain's CDR3 is CASSPSLGPNEQFF. CDR3 DNA sequence: TGTGCCAGCAGTCCTAGCCTCGGGCCCAATGAGCAGTTCTTC. Using reference TRBV28 and TRBJ2-1 for the parts outside the CDR3, the full variable domain is DVKVTQSSRYLVKRTGEKVFLECVQDMDHENMFWYRQDPGLGLRLIYFSYDVKMKEKGDIPEGYSVSREKKERFSLILESASTNQTSMYLCASSPSLGPNEQFFGPGTRLTVL.

The chain recombines TRBV19 with TRBJ1-5; D might be TRBD1 (5 bases). This CDR3 contains 15 residues. The V end lost 6 bases, the J end lost 0 bases, and 12 bases lay between the germline ends. Germline V CDR1 and CDR2: LNHDA, SQIVND (reference sequence). The CDR3 spells CASRPGAYSNQPQHF. CDR3 coding DNA: TGTGCCAGTAGACCCGGGGCTTATAGCAATCAGCCCCAGCATTTT.